This T cell receptor (beta chain) was sequenced for a study of T cell repertoires in cytomegalovirus infection. On the study more broadly: Both CMV infection and a matching HLA type were indicated by public TCR beta signatures. General study findings and limits: Carriage of CMV together with the relevant HLA was identifiable through cumulative public TCR beta family frequency.

One entry per CDR3 protein, called by TCRdb with MiXCR from the reads. The top ten hold about 19% of the sample, which has about 340,000 distinct CDR3 sequences, approximately 32% seen once. About this clonotype: No antigen is known for it.

The CDR3 loop spans 15 amino acids. The ends lost 2 bases at V and 2 bases at J; junction bases unmatched: 6. Germline V gene lookup returns CDR1 MNHEY and CDR2 SMNVEV (reference sequence). The rearrangement links TRBV27 to TRBJ2-7, with 7 bases aligning to TRBD1. This clonotype was sampled from a human donor in good health (CMV status not recorded). Some clones in this sample may be carry-over from other donors' samples. Sequencing was performed on cultured PBMCs, taken from culture after CMV antigen stimulation. CDR3: CASSLKWDSPYEQYF. CDR3 DNA sequence: TGTGCCAGCAGTTTAAAATGGGACAGTCCCTACGAGCAGTACTTC.